A few counts support the clone carrying this T cell receptor (beta chain). Antigen specificity is unknown. CDR1 MDHEN and CDR2 SYDVKM come from the germline V gene. The CDR3 extends over 15 amino acids. V lost 6 bases to trimming and J lost 2 bases; unmatched junction nucleotides: 4. In TCRdb, the RT-PCR reads were re-called with MiXCR into one record per CDR3 protein. The sample carries over 650,000 distinct CDR3 sequences, around a sixth recorded once. The sample originates from a study of response to subunit inactivated influenza vaccine. Study-level results: Few additional T cells are recruited per seasonal influenza vaccination, authors suggested.

This receptor was obtained from a man between 50 and 59 years old who received an inactivated influenza vaccine. The sequencing used PBMCs from blood, collected roughly 5 days after vaccination. The V and J genes are TRBV28 and TRBJ2-7; TRBD2 matches at 13 bases. CDR3 protein: CASRPGLAGAYEQYF. The CDR3 DNA follows: TGTGCCAGCAGGCCTGGACTAGCGGGAGCCTACGAGCAGTACTTC.